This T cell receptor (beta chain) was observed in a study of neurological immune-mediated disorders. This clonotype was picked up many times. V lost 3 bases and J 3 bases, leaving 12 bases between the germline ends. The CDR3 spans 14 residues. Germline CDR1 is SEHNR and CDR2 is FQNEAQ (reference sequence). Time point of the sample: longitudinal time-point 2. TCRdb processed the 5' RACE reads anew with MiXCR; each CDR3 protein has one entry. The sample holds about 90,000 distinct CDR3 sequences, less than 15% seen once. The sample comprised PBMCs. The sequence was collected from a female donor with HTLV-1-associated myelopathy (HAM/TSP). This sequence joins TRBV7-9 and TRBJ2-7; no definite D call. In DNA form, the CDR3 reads TGTGCCAGCAGCTTTGAAACGATTGGCTACGAGCAGTACTTC. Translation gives CASSFETIGYEQYF.